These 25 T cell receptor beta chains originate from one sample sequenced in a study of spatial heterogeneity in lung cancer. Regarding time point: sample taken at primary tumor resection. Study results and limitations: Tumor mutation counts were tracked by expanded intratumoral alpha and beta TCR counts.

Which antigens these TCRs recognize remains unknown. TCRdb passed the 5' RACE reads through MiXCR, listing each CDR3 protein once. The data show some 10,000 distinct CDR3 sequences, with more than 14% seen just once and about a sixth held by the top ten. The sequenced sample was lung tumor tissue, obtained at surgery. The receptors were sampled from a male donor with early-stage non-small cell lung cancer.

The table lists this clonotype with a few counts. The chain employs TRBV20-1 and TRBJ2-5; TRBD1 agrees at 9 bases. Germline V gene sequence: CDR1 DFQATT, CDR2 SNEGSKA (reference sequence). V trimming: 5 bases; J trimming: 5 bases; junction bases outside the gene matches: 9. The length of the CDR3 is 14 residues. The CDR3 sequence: CSALGGQGLETQYF. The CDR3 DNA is TGCAGTGCTCTAGGGGGACAGGGACTGGAGACCCAGTACTTC.

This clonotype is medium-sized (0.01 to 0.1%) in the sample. In nucleotides, the CDR3 is TGCAGTGCTAGCTTAGCGGGGGGGCCATCAGATACGCAGTATTTT. Translated: CSASLAGGPSDTQYF. The V gene is TRBV20-1, the J gene TRBJ2-3; TRBD2 matches at 11 bases. The CDR3 extends over 15 amino acids. Germline V lookup: CDR1 DFQATT, CDR2 SNEGSKA (reference sequence). Trimming at V came to 3 bases and at J to 4 bases, leaving 6 bases not matched to a gene.

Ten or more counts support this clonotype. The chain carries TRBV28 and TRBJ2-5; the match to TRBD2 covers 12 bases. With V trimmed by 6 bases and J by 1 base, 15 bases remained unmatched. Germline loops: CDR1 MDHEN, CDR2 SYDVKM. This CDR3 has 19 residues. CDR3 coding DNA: TGTGCCAGCAGCCCACCCCCCGGGACTAGCGGGCTACTCCAAGAGACCCAGTACTTC. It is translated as CASSPPPGTSGLLQETQYF.

The CDR3 nucleotides are TGTGCCAGCAGTCTCCGCGGGGGGGCTAGCACAGATACGCAGTATTTT. Protein sequence: CASSLRGGASTDTQYF. The chain uses TRBV7-2 and TRBJ2-3; 9 bases are a match to TRBD2. The CDR3 length is 16 residues. Trimming cost V 6 bases and J 0 bases; bases outside gene matches: 7. Germline V gives CDR1 SGHTA, CDR2 FQGNSA.

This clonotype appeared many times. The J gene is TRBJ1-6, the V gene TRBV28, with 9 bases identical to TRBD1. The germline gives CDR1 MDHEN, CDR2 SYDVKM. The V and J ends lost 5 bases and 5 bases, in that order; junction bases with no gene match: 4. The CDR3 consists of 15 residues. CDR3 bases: TGTGCCAGCAGTACGGGACAGGGTGATAATTCACCCCTCCACTTT. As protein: CASSTGQGDNSPLHF.

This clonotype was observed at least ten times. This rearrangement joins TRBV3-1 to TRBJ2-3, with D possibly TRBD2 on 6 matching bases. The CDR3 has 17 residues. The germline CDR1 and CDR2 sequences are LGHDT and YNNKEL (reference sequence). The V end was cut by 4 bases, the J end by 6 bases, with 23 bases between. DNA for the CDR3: TGTGCCAGCAGCCGGAGGCCTCTAGCGTCGTTGGGGGATACGCAGTATTTT. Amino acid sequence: CASSRRPLASLGDTQYF.

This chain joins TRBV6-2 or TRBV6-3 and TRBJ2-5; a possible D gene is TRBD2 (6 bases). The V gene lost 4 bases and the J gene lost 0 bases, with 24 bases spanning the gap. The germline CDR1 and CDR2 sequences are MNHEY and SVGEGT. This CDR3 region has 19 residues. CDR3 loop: CASSWSVPFDSGNQETQYF. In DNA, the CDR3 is TGTGCCAGCAGTTGGTCGGTGCCCTTTGATAGCGGAAACCAAGAGACCCAGTACTTC.

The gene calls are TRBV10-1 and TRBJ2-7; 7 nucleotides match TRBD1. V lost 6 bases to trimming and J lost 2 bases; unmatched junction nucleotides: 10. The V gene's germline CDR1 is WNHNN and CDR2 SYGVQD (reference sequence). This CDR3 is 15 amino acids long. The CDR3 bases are TGCGCCAGCAGCGTATATTCGACAGGGACCTACGAGCAGTACTTC. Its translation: CASSVYSTGTYEQYF.

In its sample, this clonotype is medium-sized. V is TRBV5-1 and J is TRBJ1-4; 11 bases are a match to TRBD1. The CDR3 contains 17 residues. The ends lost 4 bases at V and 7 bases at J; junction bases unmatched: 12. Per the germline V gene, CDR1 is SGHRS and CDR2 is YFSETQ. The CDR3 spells CASSHGQGAEGREKLFF. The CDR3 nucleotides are TGCGCCAGCAGCCACGGACAGGGGGCAGAAGGACGTGAAAAACTGTTTTTT.

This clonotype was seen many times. CDR3 DNA: TGTGCCAGCAGAACACAGGGGGTCGGATACAATGAGCAGTTCTTC. It specifies CASRTQGVGYNEQFF. The V and J genes are TRBV2 and TRBJ2-1; 8 nucleotides match TRBD1. Germline V gene lookup returns CDR1 SNHLY and CDR2 FYNNEI. V lost 6 bases and J lost 4; bases outside the gene matches: 8. CDR3 size: 15 residues.

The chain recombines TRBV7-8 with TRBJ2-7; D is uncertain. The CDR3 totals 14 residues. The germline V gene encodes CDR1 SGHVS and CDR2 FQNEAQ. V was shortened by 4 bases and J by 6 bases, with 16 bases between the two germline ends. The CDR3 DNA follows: TGTGCCAGCAGCTCCTCCAGCCGAAGAGGCGAGCAGTACTTC. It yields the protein CASSSSSRRGEQYF.

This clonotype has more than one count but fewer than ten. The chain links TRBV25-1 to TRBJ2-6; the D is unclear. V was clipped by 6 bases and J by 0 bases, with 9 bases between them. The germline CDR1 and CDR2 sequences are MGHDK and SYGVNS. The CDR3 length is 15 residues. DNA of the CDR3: TGTGCCAGCAGCCCTCCTAGCTCTGGGGCCAACGTCCTGACTTTC. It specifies CASSPPSSGANVLTF.

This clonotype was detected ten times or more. CDR3 nucleotides: TGCAGCGTTGAACCCCTCGGTGGCAGGGAAGGCGAGCAGTACTTC. It codes for CSVEPLGGREGEQYF. J is TRBJ2-7 and V is TRBV29-1; tentative D call: TRBD1 (5 bases). Germline V CDR1 and CDR2: SQVTM, ANQGSEA. The CDR3 has 15 residues. The V and J ends lost 2 bases and 6 bases respectively, with 20 bases between them.

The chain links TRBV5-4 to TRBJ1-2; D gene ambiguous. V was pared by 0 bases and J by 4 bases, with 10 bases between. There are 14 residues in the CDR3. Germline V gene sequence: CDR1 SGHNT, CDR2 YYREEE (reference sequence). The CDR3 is CASSLEGGGYGYTF. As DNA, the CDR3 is TGTGCCAGCAGCTTGGAGGGAGGAGGCTATGGCTACACCTTC.

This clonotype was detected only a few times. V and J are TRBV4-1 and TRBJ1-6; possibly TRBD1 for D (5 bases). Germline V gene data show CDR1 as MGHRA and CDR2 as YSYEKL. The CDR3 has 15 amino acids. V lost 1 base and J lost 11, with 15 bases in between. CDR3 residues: CASSQVGVRMAPLHF. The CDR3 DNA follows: TGCGCCAGCAGCCAAGTGGGGGTACGCATGGCACCCCTCCACTTT.

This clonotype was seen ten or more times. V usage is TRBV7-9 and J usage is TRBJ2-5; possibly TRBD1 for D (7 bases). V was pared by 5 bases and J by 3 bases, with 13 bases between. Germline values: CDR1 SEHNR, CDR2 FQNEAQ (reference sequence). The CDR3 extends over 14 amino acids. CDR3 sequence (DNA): TGTGCCAGCAGCCCAACAGGGGAGGAAGAGACCCAGTACTTC. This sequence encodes CASSPTGEEETQYF.

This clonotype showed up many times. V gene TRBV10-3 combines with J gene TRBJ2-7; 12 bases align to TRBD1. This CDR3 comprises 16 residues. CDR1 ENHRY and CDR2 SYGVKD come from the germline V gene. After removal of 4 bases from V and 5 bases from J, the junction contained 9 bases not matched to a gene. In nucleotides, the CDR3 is TGTGCCATCAGTGCTAGGGGGGACAGGGGGCTCCACGAGCAGTACTTC. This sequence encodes CAISARGDRGLHEQYF.

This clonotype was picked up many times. CDR3 DNA: TGCGCCAGCAGCTTACACAGGGTGCCGAACACCGGGGAGCTGTTTTTT. Translating it yields CASSLHRVPNTGELFF. The rearrangement uses TRBV5-1 and TRBJ2-2; D may be TRBD1 (6 bases). The CDR3 is 16 residues long. Germline V gene sequence: CDR1 SGHRS, CDR2 YFSETQ. The V and J ends lost 2 bases and 0 bases respectively, with 11 bases between them.

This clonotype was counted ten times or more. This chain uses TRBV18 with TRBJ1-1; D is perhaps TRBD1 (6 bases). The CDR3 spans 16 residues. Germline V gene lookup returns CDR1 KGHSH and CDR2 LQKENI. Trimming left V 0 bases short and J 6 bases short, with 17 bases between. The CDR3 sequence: CASSPPGGGEISEAFF. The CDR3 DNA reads TGTGCCAGCTCACCACCGGGCGGGGGCGAGATCTCTGAAGCTTTCTTT.

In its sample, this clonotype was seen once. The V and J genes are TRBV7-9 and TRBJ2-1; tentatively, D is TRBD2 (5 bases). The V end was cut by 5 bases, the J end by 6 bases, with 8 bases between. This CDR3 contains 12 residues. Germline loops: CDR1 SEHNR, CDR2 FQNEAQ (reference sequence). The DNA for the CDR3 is TGTGCCAGCAGCCTCAGCGGCAATGAGCAGTTCTTC. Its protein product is CASSLSGNEQFF.

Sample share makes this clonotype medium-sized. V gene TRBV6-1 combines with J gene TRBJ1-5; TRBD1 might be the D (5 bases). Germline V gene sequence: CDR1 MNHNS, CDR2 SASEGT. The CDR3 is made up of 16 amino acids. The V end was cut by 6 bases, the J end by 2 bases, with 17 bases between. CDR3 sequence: CASRPSGGRGNQPQHF. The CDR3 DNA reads TGTGCCAGCAGGCCGAGCGGGGGAAGGGGCAATCAGCCCCAGCATTTT.

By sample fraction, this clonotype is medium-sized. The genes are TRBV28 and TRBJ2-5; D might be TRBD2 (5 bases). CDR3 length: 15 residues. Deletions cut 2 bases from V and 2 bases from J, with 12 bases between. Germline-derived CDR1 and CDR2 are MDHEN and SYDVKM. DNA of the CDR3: TGTGCCAGCAGTTTAACCAGGACGGGACAAGAGACCCAGTACTTC. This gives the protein CASSLTRTGQETQYF.

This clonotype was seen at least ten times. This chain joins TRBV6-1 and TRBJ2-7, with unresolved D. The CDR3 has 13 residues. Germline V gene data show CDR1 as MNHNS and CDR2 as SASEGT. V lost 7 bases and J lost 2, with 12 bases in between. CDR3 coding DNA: TGTGCCAGCACCGACGGGTCCCCCTACGAGCAGTACTTC. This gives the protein CASTDGSPYEQYF.

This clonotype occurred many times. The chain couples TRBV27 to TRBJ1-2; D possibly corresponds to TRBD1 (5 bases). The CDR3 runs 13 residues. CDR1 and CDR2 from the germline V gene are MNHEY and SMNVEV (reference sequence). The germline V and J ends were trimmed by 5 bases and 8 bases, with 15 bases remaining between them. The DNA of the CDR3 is TGTGCCAGCAGTGGGGGGGACGGCCAGGGCTACACCTTC. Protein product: CASSGGDGQGYTF.

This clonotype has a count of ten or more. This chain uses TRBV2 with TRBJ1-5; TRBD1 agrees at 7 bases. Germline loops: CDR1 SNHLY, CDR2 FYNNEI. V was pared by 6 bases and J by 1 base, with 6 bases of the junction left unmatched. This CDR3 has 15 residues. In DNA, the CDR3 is TGTGCCAGCAGAAGACAGGGTACAAGCAATCAGCCCCAGCATTTT. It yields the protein CASRRQGTSNQPQHF.